This T cell receptor (beta chain) was sequenced in a study of T cells in localized non-small cell lung cancer. Libraries were prepared by immunoSEQ multiplex PCR; TCRdb keeps only in-frame clonotypes and omits some of them. The sample shows under 3,000 clones, around 20% of them seen only once. This clone was found a few times. Its specificity is not known. Trimming left V 5 bases short and J 1 base short, with 9 bases between. This CDR3 contains 15 residues. Germline V lookup: CDR1 MNHGY, CDR2 SAAAGT. General study points: In uninvolved adjacent lung, T cell clonality reached its highest value, exceeding tumor.

This specimen was lung tumor tissue, taken before any cancer treatment. This TCR derives from a woman aged 40-75 years with stage I lung adenocarcinoma. The chain carries TRBV6-8 and TRBJ2-6; D might be TRBD1 or TRBD2, each matching 6 bases. The CDR3 coding sequence is TGTGCCAGCAGTAGGGGGGTTTCTGGGGCCAACGTCCTGACTTTC. Protein product: CASSRGVSGANVLTF.